These 32 T cell receptor beta chains were all obtained from the same sample, sequenced in a study of technical replicates of blood from several donors. Here immunoSEQ multiplex PCR was the method, and the copy in TCRdb shows in-frame clones only, minus some. This table has about 82,000 clones, less than 95% appearing once. Input material: T cells isolated from PBMCs. The receptors shown here come from a human donor in good health.

The chain recombines TRBV7-3 with TRBJ1-6; a possible D gene is TRBD1 (5 bases). The CDR3 contains 16 residues. V lost 1 base and J 9 bases, leaving 16 bases between the germline ends. Looked up from germline, CDR1 is SGHTA and CDR2 is FQGTGA. The CDR3 DNA follows: TGTGCCAGCAGCTTAAAACGCTTGTTCAGGGTTTCACCCCTCCACTTT. Protein sequence: CASSLKRLFRVSPLHF.

The rearrangement joins TRBV4-1 to TRBJ2-3, with 8 bases lining up with TRBD1. The CDR3 extends over 16 amino acids. CDR1 and CDR2 (germline): MGHRA, YSYEKL. V lost 1 base to trimming and J lost 3 bases; unmatched junction nucleotides: 6. Written as DNA, the CDR3 is TGCGCCAGCAGCCAAGCAGGGGGCTCGTTAACAGATACGCAGTATTTT. As protein: CASSQAGGSLTDTQYF.

V gene TRBV6-5 combines with J gene TRBJ1-2, with 7 bases aligning to TRBD1. The V gene end was trimmed by 7 bases and the J gene end by 8 bases; junction bases not matched to a gene: 16. Germline lookup yields CDR1 MNHEY and CDR2 SVGAGI. CDR3 length equals 15 residues. The CDR3 coding sequence is TGTGCCAGCATTACCGGGAACAGGGGATCTTTCGGCTACACCTTC. Its protein is CASITGNRGSFGYTF.

The gene calls are TRBV7-9 and TRBJ2-7; 9 bases are shared with TRBD1. V lost 6 bases, J lost 0 bases, and 9 bases stayed unmatched. The CDR3 has 16 amino acids. From germline, CDR1 is SEHNR and CDR2 FQNEAQ (reference sequence). The CDR3 DNA is TGTGCCAGCAGTCCCACAGGGGGCGCGTCCTCCTACGAGCAGTACTTC. It yields the protein CASSPTGGASSYEQYF.

The chain combines TRBV5-5 with TRBJ2-7, with D unresolved. Germline V lookup: CDR1 SGHKS, CDR2 YYEKEE (reference sequence). CDR3 length: 14 amino acids. V was shortened by 2 bases and J by 6 bases, with 15 bases between the two germline ends. The chain's CDR3 is CASSFVAPGSEQYF. Here the CDR3 DNA reads TGTGCCAGCAGCTTCGTGGCCCCGGGTTCCGAGCAGTACTTC.

The J gene is TRBJ2-1, the V gene TRBV19; 9 bases agree with TRBD2. V lost 4 bases, J lost 7 bases, and 5 bases stayed unmatched. CDR1 LNHDA and CDR2 SQIVND come from the germline V gene (reference sequence). The CDR3 contains 14 residues. Here the CDR3 DNA reads TGTGCCAGTAGTAGCGGGAGGGCTACGAATGAGCAGTTCTTC. Encoded protein: CASSSGRATNEQFF.

The rearrangement joins TRBV11-2 to TRBJ2-5; 7 nucleotides align to TRBD1. In germline, CDR1 is SGHAT, CDR2 FQNNGV. J lost 2 bases, V lost 0 bases, and 6 bases had no gene match. The CDR3 is 16 residues long. For the CDR3, the DNA is TGTGCCAGCAGCTTAGATCATCGGACAGGACAAGAGACCCAGTACTTC. It codes for CASSLDHRTGQETQYF.

This clone was seen just once. The chain has TRBV30 and TRBJ2-7; 10 positions agree with TRBD2. The junction had 5 bases not matched to a gene; V was cut back by 5 bases and J by 4 bases. This CDR3 has 13 residues. Germline-derived CDR1 and CDR2 are GTSNPN and SVGIG (reference sequence). The CDR3 is CAWSSGGLYEQYF. The CDR3 DNA reads TGTGCCTGGTCTAGCGGGGGTCTTTACGAGCAGTACTTC.

The rearrangement uses TRBV6-1 and TRBJ1-4; tentatively, D is TRBD1 (5 bases). Germline lookup yields CDR1 MNHNS and CDR2 SASEGT. The CDR3 covers 16 residues. V was clipped by 2 bases and J by 0 bases, with 10 bases between them. The CDR3 spells CASSERSGATNEKLFF. In DNA form, the CDR3 reads TGTGCCAGCAGTGAAAGGTCGGGGGCAACTAATGAAAAACTGTTTTTT.

This chain uses TRBV29-1 with TRBJ2-1, with 10 bases lining up with TRBD2. Trimming removed 3 bases from V and 5 bases from J; junction bases left unmatched: 7. This CDR3 spans 15 amino acids. Germline V lookup: CDR1 SQVTM, CDR2 ANQGSEA. CDR3 sequence: CSVEVLAGFDNEQFF. In DNA, the CDR3 is TGCAGCGTTGAGGTACTAGCGGGGTTCGACAATGAGCAGTTCTTC.

The chain employs TRBV4-2 and TRBJ1-3, with a possible D match to TRBD1 (5 bases). Germline values: CDR1 LGHNA, CDR2 YNFKEQ. This CDR3 is built from 14 residues. Between the trimmed V and J ends, which lost 2 bases and 0 bases, there was a span of 5 bases. The CDR3 protein is CASSQTGSGNTIYF. In DNA form, the CDR3 reads TGTGCCAGCAGCCAAACAGGCTCTGGAAACACCATATATTTT.

The chain recombines TRBV25-1 with TRBJ2-7; 10 positions match TRBD1. CDR3 length: 14 residues. Unmatched junction bases numbered 5, after V lost 3 bases and J lost 6 bases. CDR1 and CDR2 from the germline V gene are MGHDK and SYGVNS. The CDR3 region is CASSDWDRGGEQYF. The CDR3 DNA reads TGTGCCAGCAGTGACTGGGACAGGGGCGGCGAGCAGTACTTC.

J is TRBJ1-5 and V is TRBV15; 9 bases fit TRBD1. Per germline, CDR1 LNHNV and CDR2 YYDKDF (reference sequence). The length of the CDR3 is 17 residues. The J segment lost 2 bases and the V segment lost 4 bases, leaving 9 bases of the junction unmatched. The CDR3 reads CATSTGQGLQGNQPQHF. In DNA, the CDR3 is TGTGCCACCAGCACGGGACAGGGATTGCAAGGCAATCAGCCCCAGCATTTT.

The chain links TRBV9 to TRBJ2-7; the D is unclear. V shed 0 bases and J shed 4 bases, with 5 bases lying between them. The CDR3 has 12 amino acids. CDR1 is SGDLS, CDR2 YYNGEE, per germline. The CDR3 nucleotides read TGTGCCAGCAGCGTAGCTAAGTACGAGCAGTACTTC. This codes for CASSVAKYEQYF.

This clone was recorded only once. The chain has TRBV10-3 and TRBJ1-2, with TRBD1 matching over 8 bases. CDR1 and CDR2 (germline): ENHRY, SYGVKD. V lost 7 bases, J lost 3 bases, and 4 bases stayed unmatched. This CDR3 comprises 13 residues. The CDR3 sequence is CAITEDRDYGYTF. The CDR3 DNA is TGTGCCATCACCGAGGACAGGGACTATGGCTACACCTTC.

This chain links TRBV6-5 with TRBJ1-6; D gene ambiguous. Germline V CDR1 and CDR2: MNHEY, SVGAGI. V gave up 7 bases and J gave up 0 bases, with 7 bases separating them. This CDR3 spans 14 amino acids. Written as DNA, the CDR3 is TGTGCCAGCAAGAAGAGCTCCTATAATTCACCCCTCCACTTT. Translated: CASKKSSYNSPLHF.

The V and J genes are TRBV11-2 and TRBJ2-3; D is perhaps TRBD2 (6 bases). This CDR3 is built from 15 residues. Germline assignment: CDR1 SGHAT and CDR2 FQNNGV. V lost 0 bases and J lost 3, with 10 bases in between. In nucleotides, the CDR3 is TGTGCCAGCAGCTTAGATTGGGGGACTACAGATACGCAGTATTTT. Translating it yields CASSLDWGTTDTQYF.

The chain links TRBV6-5 to TRBJ1-1, with 8 bases lining up with TRBD1. The CDR3 sequence is 13 residues long. The V and J ends lost 2 bases and 6 bases, in that order; junction bases with no gene match: 2. Germline CDR1 MNHEY, CDR2 SVGAGI. The CDR3 spells CASSYLDRAEAFF. The CDR3 DNA sequence: TGTGCCAGCAGTTACCTGGACAGGGCTGAAGCTTTCTTT.

This chain links TRBV11-1 with TRBJ2-3, with TRBD2 matching over 8 bases. Germline trimming cut 5 bases from V and 2 bases from J; bases unmatched to any gene: 9. The CDR3 is 16 residues long. CDR1 is SGHAT, CDR2 FQDESV, per germline (reference sequence). The CDR3 nucleotides are TGTGCCAGCAGCCCGAGGCGGGGGGCCATCACAGATACGCAGTATTTT. It yields the protein CASSPRRGAITDTQYF.

The chain recombines TRBV27 with TRBJ2-5; 9 bases align to TRBD1. The CDR3 length is 17 residues. Germline V gives CDR1 MNHEY, CDR2 SMNVEV (reference sequence). V shed 3 bases, J shed 2 bases, and the junction held 10 bases outside the gene matches. CDR3 loop: CASSFTGGSLFQETQYF. CDR3 nucleotide sequence: TGTGCCAGCAGTTTTACAGGGGGCTCCCTCTTTCAAGAGACCCAGTACTTC.

The chain recombines TRBV6-1 with TRBJ2-7; 9 positions match TRBD2. The germline CDR1 and CDR2 sequences are MNHNS and SASEGT. Losses at the gene ends were 5 bases for V and 0 bases for J; bases not matched to a gene: 2. The CDR3 contains 14 residues. CDR3 DNA: TGTGCCAGCAGTAAACTAGCGGGCTCCTACGAGCAGTACTTC. Its translation is CASSKLAGSYEQYF.

This clone has just a few counts. This rearrangement joins TRBV4-1 to TRBJ2-7; 7 positions match TRBD1. J was trimmed by 6 bases and V by 1 base; bases with no gene match: 6. The CDR3 covers 14 residues. The V gene's germline CDR1 is MGHRA and CDR2 YSYEKL. The CDR3 nucleotides are TGCGCCAGCAGCCAAGCGACAGGGAGAAGCGAGCAGTACTTC. It encodes CASSQATGRSEQYF.

The CDR3, as DNA: TGTGCCAGCAGCAACAAAAGACCGGGACAAAACACCGGGGAGCTGTTTTTT. Residues: CASSNKRPGQNTGELFF. The V and J genes are TRBV27 and TRBJ2-2; possibly TRBD1 for D (6 bases). The germline V and J ends were trimmed by 6 bases and 2 bases, with 19 bases remaining between them. Germline loops: CDR1 MNHEY, CDR2 SMNVEV (reference sequence). This CDR3 region has 17 residues.

The chain has TRBV7-3 and TRBJ2-1; tentatively, D is TRBD2 (7 bases). The CDR3 is made up of 18 amino acids. The V gene's germline CDR1 is SGHTA and CDR2 FQGTGA. Trimming pared 3 bases from V and 1 base from J, leaving 19 bases between. The CDR3 DNA reads as TGTGCCAGCAGCTTGGAGGTGTCGCGGGGGCTTTCCTACAATGAGCAGTTCTTC. It is translated as CASSLEVSRGLSYNEQFF.

About this clone itself: In the same sample, other DNA sequences code for this CDR3. The CDR3 spells CASSSGTSGNYNEQFF. The CDR3 DNA sequence: TGCGCCAGCAGCTCGGGGACTAGCGGGAACTACAATGAGCAGTTCTTC. The V gene is TRBV5-1, the J gene TRBJ2-1; the match to TRBD2 covers 13 bases. The length of the CDR3 is 16 residues. Germline V gene data show CDR1 as SGHRS and CDR2 as YFSETQ. Losses at the gene ends were 3 bases for V and 3 bases for J; bases not matched to a gene: 3.

V usage is TRBV4-1 and J usage is TRBJ2-3; TRBD2 agrees at 11 bases. V lost 3 bases to trimming and J lost 3 bases; unmatched junction nucleotides: 5. The CDR3 loop spans 16 amino acids. Germline-derived CDR1 and CDR2 are MGHRA and YSYEKL. CDR3: CASSQGLAVGTDTQYF. DNA for the CDR3: TGCGCCAGCAGCCAGGGACTAGCGGTAGGGACAGATACGCAGTATTTT.

The CDR3 DNA follows: TGTGCCAGCAGTGACAGGGGCTATAGCAATCAGCCCCAGCATTTT. As protein: CASSDRGYSNQPQHF. The chain carries TRBV2 and TRBJ1-5; D may be TRBD1 (6 bases). The CDR3 has 15 amino acids. Germline loops: CDR1 SNHLY, CDR2 FYNNEI. V shed 3 bases and J shed 0 bases, with 9 bases lying between them.

This rearrangement joins TRBV5-1 to TRBJ1-1; D might be TRBD1 (5 bases). CDR3 length equals 17 residues. V was pared by 4 bases and J by 1 base, with 20 bases between. The germline V gene has CDR1 SGHRS and CDR2 YFSETQ. CDR3: CASSTGTPRPENTEAFF. The DNA for the CDR3 is TGCGCCAGCAGCACGGGGACTCCTAGACCCGAGAACACTGAAGCTTTCTTT.

This clone appeared once. V gene TRBV29-1 combines with J gene TRBJ2-3; the match to TRBD2 covers 12 bases. The CDR3 spans 16 residues. Trimming at V came to 6 bases and at J to 8 bases, leaving 15 bases not matched to a gene. Per the germline V gene, CDR1 is SQVTM and CDR2 is ANQGSEA. The CDR3 here is CSVARTSGTVAGTQYF. The CDR3 DNA sequence: TGCAGCGTAGCCCGGACTAGCGGGACCGTTGCGGGTACGCAGTATTTT.

In DNA form, the CDR3 reads TGTGCCAGCAAGGGTCGGGAGGTGGGATCTGAGCAGTTCTTC. Translation gives CASKGREVGSEQFF. The chain employs TRBV28 and TRBJ2-1; 7 bases line up with TRBD2. This CDR3 comprises 14 residues. V was clipped by 7 bases and J by 9 bases; unmatched bases: 12. The germline V gene encodes CDR1 MDHEN and CDR2 SYDVKM.

The chain is built from TRBV27 and TRBJ1-1, with D uncertain. Germline V gene sequence: CDR1 MNHEY, CDR2 SMNVEV (reference sequence). V shed 3 bases and J shed 0 bases, with 5 bases lying between them. This CDR3 is built from 13 residues. CDR3 sequence: CASSLWLNTEAFF. The CDR3 nucleotides are TGTGCCAGCAGTTTGTGGCTGAACACTGAAGCTTTCTTT.

This chain joins TRBV2 and TRBJ1-3; 7 bases agree with TRBD1. The ends lost 4 bases at V and 8 bases at J; junction bases unmatched: 8. CDR1 and CDR2 from the germline V gene are SNHLY and FYNNEI. This CDR3 spans 14 amino acids. This CDR3 reads CASSVVQGVHTIYF. The DNA for the CDR3 is TGTGCCAGCAGTGTGGTCCAGGGGGTGCACACCATATATTTT.